The next 11 T cell receptor beta chains were all read from a single sample in a study of shared clonotypes between healthy human individuals. This table comes from immunoSEQ multiplex PCR, and its TCRdb copy is limited to in-frame clones, with some not included. The sample holds 1 million to 1.3 million clones, 75% to 85% seen once. Sequencing input: memory CD4+ T cells from PBMCs. Specified subset: CD45RA-negative fraction. Receptor source: a man aged 18 to 30 in good health. Some clones in this sample may be carry-over from other donors' samples.

This clone was recorded once. This chain connects TRBV5-1 to TRBJ1-4; D is possibly TRBD1 (5 bases). V was trimmed by 0 bases and J by 7 bases, leaving 10 bases between them. Germline V gene lookup returns CDR1 SGHRS and CDR2 YFSETQ. The CDR3 sequence is 14 residues long. In DNA, the CDR3 is TGCGCCAGCAGCTTGGTGGGGCAGGGTGAAAAACTGTTTTTT. It is translated as CASSLVGQGEKLFF.

This clone has a handful of counts. The chain joins TRBV12-5 to TRBJ1-1, with TRBD1 identical over 7 bases. CDR1 is LGHNT, CDR2 FRNRAP, per germline. J lost 7 bases, V lost 6 bases, and 20 bases had no gene match. This CDR3 comprises 17 residues. The CDR3 loop reads CASGTTGQASMKGEAFF. Here the CDR3 DNA reads TGTGCTAGTGGCACAACCGGACAGGCTTCCATGAAGGGTGAAGCTTTCTTT.

This clone was observed once. The chain joins TRBV28 to TRBJ2-7, with 14 nucleotides matching TRBD2. CDR3 size: 17 residues. Germline V CDR1 and CDR2: MDHEN, SYDVKM. The V and J ends lost 1 base and 3 bases, in that order; junction bases with no gene match: 5. The CDR3 sequence is CASSLLAGTSGSYEQYF. CDR3 in DNA: TGTGCCAGCAGTTTATTGGCCGGGACTAGCGGGAGCTACGAGCAGTACTTC. Full variable domain (remainder filled in from reference TRBV28 and TRBJ2-7): DVKVTQSSRYLVKRTGEKVFLECVQDMDHENMFWYRQDPGLGLRLIYFSYDVKMKEKGDIPEGYSVSREKKERFSLILESASTNQTSMYLCASSLLAGTSGSYEQYFGPGTRLTVT.

This rearrangement joins TRBV6-1 to TRBJ2-1, with TRBD1 matching over 10 bases. Trimming at V came to 1 base and at J to 7 bases, leaving 4 bases not matched to a gene. The CDR3 loop spans 15 amino acids. The germline CDR1 and CDR2 sequences are MNHNS and SASEGT. The CDR3: CASSEGQGARNEQFF. CDR3 DNA sequence: TGTGCCAGCAGTGAAGGACAGGGGGCGCGGAATGAGCAGTTCTTC.

This clone turned up a few times. The V and J genes are TRBV2 and TRBJ1-1; no definite D call. V was clipped by 3 bases and J by 6 bases, with 8 bases between them. Germline V gene sequence: CDR1 SNHLY, CDR2 FYNNEI. The CDR3 has 12 residues. The CDR3 nucleotides are TGTGCCAGCAGTGATAACAGCCCTGAAGCTTTCTTT. It specifies CASSDNSPEAFF.

The rearrangement joins TRBV18 to TRBJ1-2; D not certain. The CDR3 runs 13 residues. The germline gives CDR1 KGHSH, CDR2 LQKENI. Trimming cost V 2 bases and J 4 bases, with 8 bases left between them. The CDR3: CASSPKEFYGYTF. DNA for the CDR3: TGTGCCAGCTCACCAAAAGAATTCTATGGCTACACCTTC.

J is TRBJ2-1 and V is TRBV10-3; no clear D. This CDR3 spans 11 amino acids. Germline V gives CDR1 ENHRY, CDR2 SYGVKD. Trimming shortened V by 1 base and J by 8 bases, and 3 bases separated the two germline ends. CDR3 coding DNA: TGTGCCATCAGTGAGTTCGATGAGCAGTTCTTC. It encodes CAISEFDEQFF.

This clone was counted once. The chain has TRBV25-1 and TRBJ2-2, with D possibly TRBD1 on 6 matching bases. Between the trimmed V and J ends, which lost 6 bases and 4 bases, there was a span of 15 bases. The CDR3 covers 15 residues. Germline loops: CDR1 MGHDK, CDR2 SYGVNS. In nucleotides, the CDR3 is TGTGCCAGCAGCGGACCGGGACACCCCACCGGGGAGCTGTTTTTT. It is translated as CASSGPGHPTGELFF.

This chain connects TRBV4-2 to TRBJ1-1; D perhaps matches TRBD1 (6 bases). Per germline, CDR1 LGHNA and CDR2 YNFKEQ. The CDR3 contains 13 residues. Trimming shortened V by 2 bases and J by 6 bases, and 10 bases separated the two germline ends. This chain's CDR3 is CASSQTRGPEAFF. Written as DNA, the CDR3 is TGTGCCAGCAGCCAAACCAGGGGACCTGAAGCTTTCTTT.

The chain combines TRBV5-1 with TRBJ1-2; D unresolved. The V gene lost 0 bases and the J gene lost 14 bases, with 5 bases spanning the gap. The germline V gene has CDR1 SGHRS and CDR2 YFSETQ. The length of the CDR3 is 9 residues. The DNA for the CDR3 is TGCGCCAGCAGCTTGGATCGGACCTTC. Translated, it gives CASSLDRTF. Full variable domain (rest looked up from reference TRBV5-1 and TRBJ1-2): KAGVTQTPRYLIKTRGQQVTLSCSPISGHRSVSWYQQTPGQGLQFLFEYFSETQRNKGNFPGRFSGRQFSNSRSEMNVSTLELGDSALYLCASSLDRTFGSGTRLTVV.

The rearrangement joins TRBV5-5 to TRBJ2-2, with D possibly matching TRBD1 (6 bases). This CDR3 is 15 amino acids long. Trimming pared 1 base from V and 3 bases from J, leaving 10 bases between. Germline loops: CDR1 SGHKS, CDR2 YYEKEE (reference sequence). In nucleotides, the CDR3 is TGTGCCAGCAGCTTGACAGGGTGGGACACCGGGGAGCTGTTTTTT. Translation: CASSLTGWDTGELFF.